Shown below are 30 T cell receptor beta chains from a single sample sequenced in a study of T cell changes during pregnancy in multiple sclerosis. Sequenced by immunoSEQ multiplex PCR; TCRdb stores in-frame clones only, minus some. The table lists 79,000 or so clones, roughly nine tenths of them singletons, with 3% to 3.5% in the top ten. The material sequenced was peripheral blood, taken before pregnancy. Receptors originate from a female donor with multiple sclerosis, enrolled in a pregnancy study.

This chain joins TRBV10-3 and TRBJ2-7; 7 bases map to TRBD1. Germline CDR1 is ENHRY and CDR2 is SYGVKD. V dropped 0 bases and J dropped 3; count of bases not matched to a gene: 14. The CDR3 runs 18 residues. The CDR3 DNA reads TGTGCCATCAGTGAGTCCCCAGAGGGGGCCATACAAAACTACGAGCAGTACTTC. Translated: CAISESPEGAIQNYEQYF.

The CDR3 nucleotides are TGTGCCAGCGCGACAGGGATCGCAACTAATGAAAAACTGTTTTTT. Encoded protein: CASATGIATNEKLFF. The chain recombines TRBV19 with TRBJ1-4, with 7 bases fitting TRBD1. The germline V gene has CDR1 LNHDA and CDR2 SQIVND (reference sequence). CDR3 length: 15 amino acids. V lost 9 bases to trimming and J lost 0 bases; unmatched junction nucleotides: 7.

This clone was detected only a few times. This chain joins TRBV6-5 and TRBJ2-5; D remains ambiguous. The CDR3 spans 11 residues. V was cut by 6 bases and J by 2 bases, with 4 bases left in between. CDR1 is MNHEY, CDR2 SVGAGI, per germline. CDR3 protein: CASSRQETQYF. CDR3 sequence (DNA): TGTGCCAGCAGCAGACAAGAGACCCAGTACTTC.

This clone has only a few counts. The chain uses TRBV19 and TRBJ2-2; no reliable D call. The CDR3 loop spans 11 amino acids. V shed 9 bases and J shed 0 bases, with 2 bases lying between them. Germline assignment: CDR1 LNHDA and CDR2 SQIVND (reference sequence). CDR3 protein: CASSNTGELFF. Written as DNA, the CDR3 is TGTGCCAGCTCGAACACCGGGGAGCTGTTTTTT.

The CDR3 DNA reads TGTGCCAGCAGGCGACAGGGCGGTGGCTACACCTTC. Translation gives CASRRQGGGYTF. J is TRBJ1-2 and V is TRBV6-5; 7 nucleotides agree with TRBD1. CDR1 is MNHEY, CDR2 SVGAGI, per germline. Trimming removed 6 bases from V and 7 bases from J; junction bases left unmatched: 5. The CDR3 has 12 amino acids.

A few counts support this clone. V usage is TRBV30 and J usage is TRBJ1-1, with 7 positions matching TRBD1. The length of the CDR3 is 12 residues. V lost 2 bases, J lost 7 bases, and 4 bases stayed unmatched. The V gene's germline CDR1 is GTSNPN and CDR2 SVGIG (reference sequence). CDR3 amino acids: CAWSLQGDEAFF. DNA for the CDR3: TGTGCCTGGAGTCTGCAGGGGGATGAAGCTTTCTTT.

CDR3 sequence reads: CASSPLAGGTQYF. The CDR3 DNA follows: TGTGCCAGCAGCCCTTTAGCGGGGGGGACCCAGTACTTC. The chain links TRBV7-2 to TRBJ2-5; 10 bases match TRBD2. Trimming at V came to 5 bases and at J to 7 bases, leaving 4 bases not matched to a gene. Germline V gene sequence: CDR1 SGHTA, CDR2 FQGNSA. The CDR3 has 13 residues.

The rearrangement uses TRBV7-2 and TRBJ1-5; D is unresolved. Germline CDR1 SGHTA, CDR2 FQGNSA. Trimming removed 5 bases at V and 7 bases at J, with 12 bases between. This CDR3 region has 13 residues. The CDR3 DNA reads TGTGCCAGCAGCCAAAGGGAGAAGCAGCCCCAGCATTTT. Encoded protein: CASSQREKQPQHF.

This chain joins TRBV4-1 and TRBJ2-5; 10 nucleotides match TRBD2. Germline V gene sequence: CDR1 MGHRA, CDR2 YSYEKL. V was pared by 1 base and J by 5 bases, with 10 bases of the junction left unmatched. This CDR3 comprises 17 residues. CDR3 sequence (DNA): TGCGCCAGCAGCCAAGCGCTACTAGCGGGAATGGGGGAGACCCAGTACTTC. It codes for CASSQALLAGMGETQYF.

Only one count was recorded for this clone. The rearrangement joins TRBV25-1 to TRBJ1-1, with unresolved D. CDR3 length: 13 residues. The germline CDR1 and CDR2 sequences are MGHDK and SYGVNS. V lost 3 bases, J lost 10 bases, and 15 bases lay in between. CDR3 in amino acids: CASSEREGMGAFF. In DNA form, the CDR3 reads TGTGCCAGCAGTGAGAGAGAGGGAATGGGAGCTTTCTTT.

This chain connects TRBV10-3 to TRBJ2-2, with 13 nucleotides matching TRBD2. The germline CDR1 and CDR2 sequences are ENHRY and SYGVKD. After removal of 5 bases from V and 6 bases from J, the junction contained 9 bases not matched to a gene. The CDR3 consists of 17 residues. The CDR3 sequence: CAISSGLAGVGAGELFF. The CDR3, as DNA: TGTGCCATCAGTTCTGGACTAGCGGGAGTTGGGGCCGGGGAGCTGTTTTTT.

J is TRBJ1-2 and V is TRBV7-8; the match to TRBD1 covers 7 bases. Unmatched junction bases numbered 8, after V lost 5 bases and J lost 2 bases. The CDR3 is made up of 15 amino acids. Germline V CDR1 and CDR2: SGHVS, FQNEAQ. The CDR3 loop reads CASSTRQGGNYGYTF. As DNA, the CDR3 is TGTGCCAGCAGCACCAGACAGGGCGGGAACTATGGCTACACCTTC.

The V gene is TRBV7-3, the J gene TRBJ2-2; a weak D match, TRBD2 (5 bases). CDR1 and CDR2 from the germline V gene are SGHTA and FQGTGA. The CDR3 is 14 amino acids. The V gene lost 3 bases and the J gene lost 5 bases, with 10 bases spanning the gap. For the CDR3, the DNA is TGTGCCAGCAGCTTCCGGGAAGGAACCGGGGAGCTGTTTTTT. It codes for CASSFREGTGELFF.

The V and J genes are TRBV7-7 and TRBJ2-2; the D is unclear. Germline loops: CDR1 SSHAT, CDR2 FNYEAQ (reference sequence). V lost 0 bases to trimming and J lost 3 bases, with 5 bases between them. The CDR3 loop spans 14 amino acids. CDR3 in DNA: TGTGCCAGCAGCTTAGCCCCGGACACCGGGGAGCTGTTTTTT. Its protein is CASSLAPDTGELFF.

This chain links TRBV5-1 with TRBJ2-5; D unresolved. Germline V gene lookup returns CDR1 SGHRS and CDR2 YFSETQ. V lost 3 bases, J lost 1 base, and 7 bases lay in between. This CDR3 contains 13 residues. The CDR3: CASSSEIQETQYF. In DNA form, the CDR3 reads TGCGCCAGCAGCTCCGAGATCCAAGAGACCCAGTACTTC.

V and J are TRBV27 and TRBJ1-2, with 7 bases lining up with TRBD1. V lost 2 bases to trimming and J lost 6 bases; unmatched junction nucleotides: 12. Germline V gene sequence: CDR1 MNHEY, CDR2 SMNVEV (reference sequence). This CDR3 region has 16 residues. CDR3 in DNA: TGTGCCAGCAGTTTAAGGGGGCAGAGACTTAGGGATGGCTACACCTTC. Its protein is CASSLRGQRLRDGYTF.

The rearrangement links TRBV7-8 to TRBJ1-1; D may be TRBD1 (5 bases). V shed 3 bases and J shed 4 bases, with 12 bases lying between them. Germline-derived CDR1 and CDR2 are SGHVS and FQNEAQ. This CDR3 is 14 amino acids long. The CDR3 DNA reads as TGTGCCAGCAGCTTGCCCAGGGTGCGCACTGAAGCTTTCTTT. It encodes CASSLPRVRTEAFF.

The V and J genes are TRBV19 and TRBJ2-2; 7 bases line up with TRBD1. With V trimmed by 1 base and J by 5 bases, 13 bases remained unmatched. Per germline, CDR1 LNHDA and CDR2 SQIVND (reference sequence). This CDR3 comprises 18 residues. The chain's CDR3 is CASSIGRGPTGVTGELFF. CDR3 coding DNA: TGTGCCAGTAGTATAGGCCGGGGACCTACAGGGGTTACCGGGGAGCTGTTTTTT.

The CDR3 spells CASSIPGFREQYF. The CDR3, as DNA: TGTGCCAGTAGTATTCCAGGGTTTCGTGAGCAGTACTTC. The chain is built from TRBV19 and TRBJ2-7; maybe TRBD1 (5 bases). The length of the CDR3 is 13 residues. With 3 bases removed from V and 7 bases from J, the gap between germline ends came to 13 bases. CDR1 LNHDA and CDR2 SQIVND come from the germline V gene (reference sequence).

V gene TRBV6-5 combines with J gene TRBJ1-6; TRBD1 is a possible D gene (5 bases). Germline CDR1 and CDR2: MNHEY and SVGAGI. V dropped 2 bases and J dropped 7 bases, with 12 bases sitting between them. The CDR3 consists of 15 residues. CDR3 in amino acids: CASSYRGNGNSPLHF. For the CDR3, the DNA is TGTGCCAGCAGTTACCGGGGGAACGGGAATTCACCCCTCCACTTT.

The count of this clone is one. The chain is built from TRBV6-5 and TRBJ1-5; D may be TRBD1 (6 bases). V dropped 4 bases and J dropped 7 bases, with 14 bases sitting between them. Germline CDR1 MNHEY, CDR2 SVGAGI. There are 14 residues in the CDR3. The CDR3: CASSLRPGDQPQHF. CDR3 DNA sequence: TGTGCCAGCAGTTTGAGACCAGGGGACCAGCCCCAGCATTTT.

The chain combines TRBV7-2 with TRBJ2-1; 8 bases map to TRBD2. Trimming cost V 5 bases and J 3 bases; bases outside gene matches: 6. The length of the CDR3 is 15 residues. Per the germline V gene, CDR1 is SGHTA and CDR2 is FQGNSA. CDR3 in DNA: TGTGCCAGCAGCCATAGCGGGACCGACTACAATGAGCAGTTCTTC. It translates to CASSHSGTDYNEQFF.

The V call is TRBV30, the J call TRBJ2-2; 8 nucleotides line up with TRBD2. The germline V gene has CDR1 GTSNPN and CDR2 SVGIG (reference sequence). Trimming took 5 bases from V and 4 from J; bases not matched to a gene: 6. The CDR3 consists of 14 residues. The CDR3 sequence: CAWQAGGFTGELFF. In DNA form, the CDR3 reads TGTGCCTGGCAGGCGGGAGGTTTCACCGGGGAGCTGTTTTTT.

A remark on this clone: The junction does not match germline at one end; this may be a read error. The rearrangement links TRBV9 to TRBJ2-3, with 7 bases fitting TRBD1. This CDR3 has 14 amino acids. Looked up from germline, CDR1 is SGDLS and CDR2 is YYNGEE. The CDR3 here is CASSEGASKDTQYF. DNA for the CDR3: TGTGCCAGCAGCGAGGGGGCTAGCAAAGATACGCAGTATTTT.

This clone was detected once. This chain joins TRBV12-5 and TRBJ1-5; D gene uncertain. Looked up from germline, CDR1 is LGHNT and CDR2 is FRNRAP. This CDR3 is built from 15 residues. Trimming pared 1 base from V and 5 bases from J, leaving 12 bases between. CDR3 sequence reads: CASGLGLRGDQPQHF. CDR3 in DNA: TGTGCTAGTGGTTTGGGTTTGCGGGGAGATCAGCCCCAGCATTTT.

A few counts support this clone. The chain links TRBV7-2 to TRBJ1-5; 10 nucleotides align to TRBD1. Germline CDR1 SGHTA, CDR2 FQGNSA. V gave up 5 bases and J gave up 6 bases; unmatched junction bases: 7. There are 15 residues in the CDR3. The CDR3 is CASSSDRGLFQPQHF. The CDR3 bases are TGTGCCAGCAGCAGCGACAGGGGGCTGTTTCAGCCCCAGCATTTT.

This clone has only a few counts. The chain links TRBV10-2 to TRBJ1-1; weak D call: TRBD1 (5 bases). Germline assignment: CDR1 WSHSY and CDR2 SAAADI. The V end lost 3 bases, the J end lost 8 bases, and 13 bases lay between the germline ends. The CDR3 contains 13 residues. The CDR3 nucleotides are TGCGCCAGCAGTGAACAGGAAAGCCTAGAAGCTTTCTTT. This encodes CASSEQESLEAFF.

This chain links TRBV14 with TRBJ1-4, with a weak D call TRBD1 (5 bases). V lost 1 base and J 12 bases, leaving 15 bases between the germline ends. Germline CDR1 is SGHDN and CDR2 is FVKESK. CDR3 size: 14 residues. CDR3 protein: CASSQGQRMVQLFF. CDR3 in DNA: TGTGCCAGCAGCCAAGGACAGCGAATGGTTCAACTGTTTTTT.

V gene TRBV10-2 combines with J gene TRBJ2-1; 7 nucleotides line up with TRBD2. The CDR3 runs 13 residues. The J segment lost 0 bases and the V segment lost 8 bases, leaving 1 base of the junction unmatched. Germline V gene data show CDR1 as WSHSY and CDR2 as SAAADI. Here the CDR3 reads CASGGSSYNEQFF. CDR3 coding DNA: TGCGCCAGCGGCGGGAGCTCCTACAATGAGCAGTTCTTC.

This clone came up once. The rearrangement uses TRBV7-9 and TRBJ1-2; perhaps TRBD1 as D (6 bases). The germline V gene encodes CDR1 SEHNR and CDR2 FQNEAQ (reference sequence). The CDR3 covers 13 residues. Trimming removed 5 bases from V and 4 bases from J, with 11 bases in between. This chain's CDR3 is CASSNQGSYGYTF. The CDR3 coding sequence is TGTGCCAGCAGCAATCAGGGGAGCTATGGCTACACCTTC.